The 24 T cell receptor beta chains reported below all come from one sample, sequenced in a study of siplizumab effects on memory and regulatory T cells. Generated by immunoSEQ multiplex PCR, the TCRdb table keeps only in-frame clones and is missing some. The sample carries roughly 120,000 clones, roughly 94% recorded once. The sample consisted of non-Treg CD4+ T cells sorted from blood. The source of these receptors is a human donor in good health.

As for this clone: This same CDR3 is encoded by further DNA sequences in the sample. This chain connects TRBV11-2 to TRBJ1-2; TRBD1 aligns across 7 bases. The CDR3 has 13 residues. V was pared by 5 bases and J by 3 bases, with 3 bases of the junction left unmatched. Per the germline V gene, CDR1 is SGHAT and CDR2 is FQNNGV. CDR3 coding DNA: TGTGCCAGCAGCCCAGGACAGGACTATGGCTACACCTTC. Its protein is CASSPGQDYGYTF.

This sequence joins TRBV4-1 and TRBJ1-5, with D perhaps TRBD1 (5 bases). Germline V CDR1 and CDR2: MGHRA, YSYEKL. The CDR3 is made up of 17 amino acids. V lost 2 bases, J lost 4 bases, and 18 bases lay in between. The CDR3 reads CASSQTWDWRGNQPQHF. The CDR3 DNA reads TGCGCCAGCAGCCAAACCTGGGACTGGAGGGGAAATCAGCCCCAGCATTTT.

V and J are TRBV5-4 and TRBJ2-5; unclear D gene. Germline-derived CDR1 and CDR2 are SGHNT and YYREEE (reference sequence). The CDR3 length is 14 residues. The germline V and J ends were trimmed by 0 bases and 1 base, with 7 bases remaining between them. The chain's CDR3 is CASSLARAQETQYF. DNA for the CDR3: TGTGCCAGCAGCTTGGCACGGGCCCAAGAGACCCAGTACTTC.

The V call is TRBV13, the J call TRBJ2-1; D possibly matches TRBD1 or TRBD2 (5 bases each). CDR3 length: 15 residues. The germline V gene encodes CDR1 PRHDT and CDR2 FYEKMQ (reference sequence). The V end lost 4 bases, the J end lost 4 bases, and 14 bases lay between the germline ends. CDR3 in amino acids: CASSSEDNPYNEQFF. CDR3 bases: TGTGCCAGCAGCTCGGAGGACAACCCTTACAATGAGCAGTTCTTC.

This chain connects TRBV30 to TRBJ1-1; tentative D call: TRBD1 (6 bases). Germline CDR1 reads GTSNPN; CDR2 reads SVGIG (reference sequence). CDR3 size: 12 residues. V lost 1 base to trimming and J lost 7 bases, with 10 bases between them. CDR3 amino acids: CAWSAQGIEAFF. CDR3 DNA sequence: TGTGCCTGGAGTGCTCAGGGGATTGAAGCTTTCTTT.

DNA for the CDR3: TGTGCCAGCAGCCTACTGACAGGGCCCGGAAACACCATATATTTT. This sequence encodes CASSLLTGPGNTIYF. The rearrangement uses TRBV7-2 and TRBJ1-3; 7 nucleotides match TRBD1. From germline, CDR1 is SGHTA and CDR2 FQGNSA. Trimming at V came to 5 bases and at J to 4 bases, leaving 8 bases not matched to a gene. CDR3 size: 15 residues.

The genes are TRBV11-2 and TRBJ2-7; 7 nucleotides match TRBD1. Germline CDR1 reads SGHAT; CDR2 reads FQNNGV. After removal of 2 bases from V and 10 bases from J, the junction contained 20 bases not matched to a gene. CDR3 size: 17 residues. The CDR3 DNA reads as TGTGCCAGCAGCTTACACGCCGGGACAGACAGTCCTAGAGCTCAGTACTTC. Translating gives CASSLHAGTDSPRAQYF.

The CDR3 DNA reads as TGTGCCAGCAGAAGGGTGGCCTACGAGCAGTACTTC. Amino acid sequence: CASRRVAYEQYF. V gene TRBV6-6 combines with J gene TRBJ2-7; unclear D gene. The germline CDR1 and CDR2 sequences are MNHNY and SVGAGI (reference sequence). With 6 bases removed from V and 2 bases from J, the gap between germline ends came to 8 bases. CDR3 length equals 12 residues.

CDR3 DNA: TGTGCCAGCAGTGGATATGGTCAGCCCCAGCATTTT. This codes for CASSGYGQPQHF. The chain uses TRBV27 and TRBJ1-5; D remains ambiguous. Trimming took 5 bases from V and 6 from J, leaving 8 bases between them. The CDR3 extends over 12 amino acids. Germline V gives CDR1 MNHEY, CDR2 SMNVEV (reference sequence).

The chain carries TRBV6-6 and TRBJ2-7, with D uncertain. The length of the CDR3 is 14 residues. Germline values: CDR1 MNHNY, CDR2 SVGAGI (reference sequence). V was trimmed by 4 bases and J by 1 base, leaving 11 bases between them. The DNA for the CDR3 is TGTGCCAGCAGTTCGACCGACGGTTCCTACGAGCAGTACTTC. This translates into CASSSTDGSYEQYF.

The V gene is TRBV28, the J gene TRBJ1-5; D is uncertain. Germline lookup yields CDR1 MDHEN and CDR2 SYDVKM. Deletions cut 7 bases from V and 4 bases from J, with 8 bases between. This CDR3 is built from 12 residues. The CDR3 nucleotides are TGTGCCAGCAATAGTAGGAATCAGCCCCAGCATTTT. Translating gives CASNSRNQPQHF.

To note about this clone: At one end, the junction sequence differs from germline, possibly due to a read error. The J gene is TRBJ2-5, the V gene TRBV7-7; 7 bases align to TRBD1. The CDR3 is 14 residues long. In germline, CDR1 is SSHAT, CDR2 FNYEAQ (reference sequence). CDR3 coding DNA: TGTGCTAGCAGCTCCGGGACAGTTGAAGAGACCCAGTACTTC. Protein: CASSSGTVEETQYF. Using reference TRBV7-7 and TRBJ2-5 for the parts outside the CDR3, the full variable domain is GAGVSQSPRYKVTKRGQDVTLRCDPISSHATLYWYQQALGQGPEFLTYFNYEAQPDKSGLPSDRFSAERPEGSISTLTIQRTEQRDSAMYRCASSSGTVEETQYFGPGTRLLVL.

This clone occurred once. The chain links TRBV5-1 to TRBJ2-2; D is undetermined. The CDR3 covers 14 residues. Trimming shortened V by 0 bases and J by 7 bases, and 10 bases separated the two germline ends. The germline CDR1 and CDR2 sequences are SGHRS and YFSETQ. This chain's CDR3 is CASSLGGTSGELFF. Here the CDR3 DNA reads TGCGCCAGCAGCTTGGGGGGTACGAGCGGGGAGCTGTTTTTT.

V is TRBV4-1 and J is TRBJ2-4, with 10 bases matching TRBD1. V dropped 0 bases and J dropped 4; count of bases not matched to a gene: 12. The CDR3 totals 19 residues. Germline assignment: CDR1 MGHRA and CDR2 YSYEKL. The CDR3 DNA is TGCGCCAGCAGCCAAGATGGGTTGGGGACAGGGGCGAAGAAAAACATTCAGTACTTC. Translating gives CASSQDGLGTGAKKNIQYF.

The chain links TRBV7-2 to TRBJ2-7; 14 bases align to TRBD2. There are 16 residues in the CDR3. V shed 2 bases and J 5 bases; nucleotides not matched to a gene: 5. CDR1 and CDR2 (germline): SGHTA, FQGNSA. This CDR3 reads CASSLPPGLAGDEQYF. CDR3 nucleotide sequence: TGTGCCAGCAGCTTACCCCCGGGACTAGCGGGGGACGAGCAGTACTTC.

The rearrangement links TRBV10-3 to TRBJ2-7; 12 nucleotides match TRBD2. The CDR3 runs 19 residues. Germline V gives CDR1 ENHRY, CDR2 SYGVKD. The trim removed 4 bases at V and 2 bases at J, leaving 15 bases unmatched. This CDR3 is CAISVRVTSGRRDTYEQYF. DNA for the CDR3: TGTGCCATCAGTGTCAGGGTGACTAGCGGGAGAAGGGACACCTACGAGCAGTACTTC.

This clone was recorded only once. This chain links TRBV5-1 with TRBJ1-3; D gene uncertain. The germline V and J ends were trimmed by 1 base and 1 base, with 15 bases remaining between them. CDR1 and CDR2 from the germline V gene are SGHRS and YFSETQ. This CDR3 comprises 17 residues. The CDR3 DNA follows: TGCGCCAGCAGCTTGAGTCCCATAACCCTTTCTGGAAACACCATATATTTT. Translating it yields CASSLSPITLSGNTIYF.

The chain uses TRBV11-2 and TRBJ2-7; D not certain. The CDR3 contains 13 residues. Germline lookup yields CDR1 SGHAT and CDR2 FQNNGV. V lost 4 bases and J 5 bases, leaving 12 bases between the germline ends. The DNA of the CDR3 is TGTGCCAGCAGCTCCCACCCGCTAAACGAGCAGTACTTC. This codes for CASSSHPLNEQYF.

CDR3 in DNA: TGTGCCAGCAGCCTCCGACAGGGTTTCGATGAGCAGTTCTTC. It translates to CASSLRQGFDEQFF. The chain is built from TRBV13 and TRBJ2-1; 7 nucleotides agree with TRBD1. The CDR3 is 14 residues long. The V gene's germline CDR1 is PRHDT and CDR2 FYEKMQ (reference sequence). The V gene end was trimmed by 5 bases and the J gene end by 8 bases; junction bases not matched to a gene: 9.

The chain couples TRBV4-1 to TRBJ2-7; 9 bases match TRBD1. The ends lost 4 bases at V and 5 bases at J; junction bases unmatched: 6. From germline, CDR1 is MGHRA and CDR2 YSYEKL. The CDR3 sequence is 14 residues long. This CDR3 reads CASSRPGQGNEQYF. DNA of the CDR3: TGCGCCAGCAGCCGACCGGGACAGGGAAACGAGCAGTACTTC.

The rearrangement joins TRBV15 to TRBJ2-4; 9 bases agree with TRBD1. Germline trimming cut 1 base from V and 8 bases from J; bases unmatched to any gene: 6. This CDR3 spans 15 amino acids. Germline-derived CDR1 and CDR2 are LNHNV and YYDKDF (reference sequence). The CDR3 nucleotides are TGTGCCACCAGCAGAGCCGGGACAGGGAGACACATTCAGTACTTC. Protein sequence: CATSRAGTGRHIQYF.

This clone was seen just once. The chain links TRBV19 to TRBJ1-2; D call uncertain. The germline V and J ends were trimmed by 4 bases and 7 bases, with 19 bases remaining between them. Germline V gene data show CDR1 as LNHDA and CDR2 as SQIVND (reference sequence). The CDR3 spans 15 residues. CDR3 nucleotide sequence: TGTGCCAGTAGTAGCTTCGGGCCCCTAGGCTCTGGCTACACCTTC. It specifies CASSSFGPLGSGYTF.

The chain has TRBV12-5 and TRBJ1-1; D remains unclear. Trimming cost V 1 base and J 0 bases, with 6 bases left between them. CDR1 and CDR2 from the germline V gene are LGHNT and FRNRAP. This CDR3 comprises 14 residues. CDR3 sequence reads: CASGLGQMNTEAFF. CDR3 DNA sequence: TGTGCTAGTGGTTTGGGGCAGATGAACACTGAAGCTTTCTTT.

This clone was counted once. Distinct nucleotide sequences in the sample also encode this CDR3. V usage is TRBV6-5 and J usage is TRBJ2-7, with D maybe TRBD2 (6 bases). The germline V and J ends were trimmed by 0 bases and 3 bases, with 9 bases remaining between them. Per the germline V gene, CDR1 is MNHEY and CDR2 is SVGAGI. This CDR3 spans 14 amino acids. The CDR3 loop is CASSYSGGSYEQYF. The CDR3 DNA reads TGTGCCAGCAGTTACTCTGGAGGGAGCTACGAGCAGTACTTC.